The following is a TCR beta chain sequence with its context. Its antigen is unidentified. CD4+ cells underwent separation, giving CD45RA+ naive and CD45RA-negative memory subsets. The method was immunoSEQ multiplex PCR; TCRdb's version includes in-frame clones alone and lacks a portion of them. The sample records 2 million to 2.5 million clones, approximately 95% being singletons. J lost 8 bases, V lost 4 bases, and 13 bases had no gene match. Per the germline V gene, CDR1 is MDHEN and CDR2 is SYDVKM. This CDR3 has 15 residues. The sample originates from a study of shared clonotypes between healthy human individuals. Study-level information: The study drew on a couple of women and a few men aged 18 to 49 as donors.

The study, taken as a whole, reports: In general, naive subsets displayed greater estimated richness than memory subsets did.

The sample was naive CD4+ T cells sorted from blood. Subset defined: CD45RA+ positively selected. The V gene is TRBV28, the J gene TRBJ1-2; 7 bases are shared with TRBD1. The receptor was isolated from a man younger than 35 in good health. The CDR3 protein is CASSSILDRVGGYTF. CDR3 sequence (DNA): TGTGCCAGCAGTTCGATACTTGACAGGGTTGGAGGCTACACCTTC.